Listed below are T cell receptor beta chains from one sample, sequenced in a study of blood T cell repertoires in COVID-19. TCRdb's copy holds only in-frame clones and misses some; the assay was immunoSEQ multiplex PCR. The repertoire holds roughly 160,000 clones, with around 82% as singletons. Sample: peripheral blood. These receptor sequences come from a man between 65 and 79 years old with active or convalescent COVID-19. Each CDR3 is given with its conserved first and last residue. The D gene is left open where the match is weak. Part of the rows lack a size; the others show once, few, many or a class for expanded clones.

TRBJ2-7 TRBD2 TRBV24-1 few TGTGCCACCAGTGACCGGACTAGCGGGAGTTTGGACGAGCAGTACTTC CATSDRTSGSLDEQYF
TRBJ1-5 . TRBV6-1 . TGTGCCAGCAGTGAAGTTGTCACGGTTCAGCCCCAGCATTTT CASSEVVTVQPQHF
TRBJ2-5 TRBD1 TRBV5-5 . TGTGCCAGCAGCGACAGGGTAAATCAAGAGACCCAGTACTTC CASSDRVNQETQYF
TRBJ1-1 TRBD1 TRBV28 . TGTGCCAGCAGAACGGACAGGCAGAATCGAGAAGCTTTCTTT CASRTDRQNREAFF
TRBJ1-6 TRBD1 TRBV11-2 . TGTGCCAGCAGCTTTCGGCGCGACAGGGCGGGTTCACCCCTCCACTTT CASSFRRDRAGSPLHF
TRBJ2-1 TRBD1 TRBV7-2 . TGTGCCAGCAGCTTAGAAGGACAGGATTACAATGAGCAGTTCTTC CASSLEGQDYNEQFF
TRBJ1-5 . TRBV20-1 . TGCAGTGCTAGTTCCGGTCGGGGAGTCGCCAATCAGCCCCAGCATTTT CSASSGRGVANQPQHF
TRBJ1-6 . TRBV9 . TGTGCCAGCAGCGTATGGGGGAGGAGCAGTTCACCCCTCCACTTT CASSVWGRSSSPLHF
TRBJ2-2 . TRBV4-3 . TGCGCCAGCAGCCAAGATTGGTCGGCCGGGGAGCTGTTTTTT CASSQDWSAGELFF
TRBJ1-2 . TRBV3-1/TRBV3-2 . TGTGCCAGCAGCCGGGACACCGGCTACACCTTC CASSRDTGYTF
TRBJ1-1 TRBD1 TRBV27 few TGTGCCAGCAGTCCGTGGGGACAGGGAAACACTGAAGCTTTCTTT CASSPWGQGNTEAFF
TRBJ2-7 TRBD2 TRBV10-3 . TGTGCCATCAGTGATTCCCCTATAGCGGGGGCTAAATACGAGCAGTACTTC CAISDSPIAGAKYEQYF
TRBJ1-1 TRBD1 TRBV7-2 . TGTGCCAGCAGCACCTTGGGACAGGGAGGCACTGAAGCTTTCTTT CASSTLGQGGTEAFF
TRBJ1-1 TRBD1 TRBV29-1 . TGCAGCATCGGGACAGTCTTAAAACCCACTGAAGCTTTCTTT CSIGTVLKPTEAFF
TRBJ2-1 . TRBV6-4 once TGTGCCAGCAGTGACTCGAGGGGGGGTACGGATGAGCAGTTCTTC CASSDSRGGTDEQFF
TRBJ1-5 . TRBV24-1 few TGTGCCACCAGTGGGGGCGGTGGGAGCAATCAGCCCCAGCATTTT CATSGGGGSNQPQHF
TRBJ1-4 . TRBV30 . TGTGCCTGGAGTGGGGGGAGGAATGAAAAACTGTTTTTT CAWSGGRNEKLFF
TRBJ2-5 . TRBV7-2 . TGTGCCAGCAGCTTGGTCGGTGGAGAGACCCAGTACTTC CASSLVGGETQYF
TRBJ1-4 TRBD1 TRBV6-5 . TGTGCCAGCAGTTACCGCGGGACAGTTAATGAAAAACTGTTTTTT CASSYRGTVNEKLFF
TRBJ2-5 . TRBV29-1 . TGCAGCGTGCCCGGCGCAGGCCCAGAGACCCAGTACTTC CSVPGAGPETQYF
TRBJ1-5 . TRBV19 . TGTGCCAGTAAGGAACAGATCAATCAGCCCCAGCATTTT CASKEQINQPQHF
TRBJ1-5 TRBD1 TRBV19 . TGTGCCACCCGGGACAGGGGCCATCAGCCCCAGCATTTT CATRDRGHQPQHF
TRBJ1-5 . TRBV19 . TGTGCCAGTAGTATAGATCCGAGGTCTACAAATCAGCCCCAGCATTTT CASSIDPRSTNQPQHF
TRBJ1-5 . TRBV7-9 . TGTGCCAGCAGCTTCAACAACAATCAGCCCCAGCATTTT CASSFNNNQPQHF
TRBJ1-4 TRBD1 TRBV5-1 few TGCGCCAGCAGTTCGGGACAGCTAACTAATGAAAAACTGTTTTTT CASSSGQLTNEKLFF
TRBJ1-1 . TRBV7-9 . TGTGCCAGCAGCTTATGGCTGGCAGGGACCCCCGGGGGAGCTTTCTTT CASSLWLAGTPGGAFF
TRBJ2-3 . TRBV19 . TGTGCCAGTAAGGTGGGTTGGAGTTTCGGCACAGATACGCAGTATTTT CASKVGWSFGTDTQYF
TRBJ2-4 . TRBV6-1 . TGTGCCAGCAGTGACGCCCTGTACCGGGAGTACTTC CASSDALYREYF
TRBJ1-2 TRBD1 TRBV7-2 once TGTGCCAGCAGCTTAGGACAGGGGTTCAATGGCTACACCTTC CASSLGQGFNGYTF
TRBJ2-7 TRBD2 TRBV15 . TGTGCCACCAGCAGAGAGTGGACTAGCGGGAGTATATACGAGCAGTACTTC CATSREWTSGSIYEQYF
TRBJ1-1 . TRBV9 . TGTGCCAGCAGCGTAGGGAGGGGTTTGAGCGCTGAAGCTTTCTTT CASSVGRGLSAEAFF
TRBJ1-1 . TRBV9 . TGTGCCAGCAGCGTAGGCCCGACAGTTTTAGACACTGAAGCTTTCTTT CASSVGPTVLDTEAFF
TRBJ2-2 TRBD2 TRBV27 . TGTGCCAGCAAAACTAGCGGGACCTTGAACACCGGGGAGCTGTTTTTT CASKTSGTLNTGELFF
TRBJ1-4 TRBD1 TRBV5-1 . TGCGCCAGCAGCTTGGCCGGGACAGGTGGAGAGGAACTGTTTTTT CASSLAGTGGEELFF
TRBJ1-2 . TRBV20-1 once TGCAGTGCTAGTTCAGAAAACTATGGCTACACCTTC CSASSENYGYTF
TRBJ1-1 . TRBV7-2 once TGTGCCAGCAGCCAACCCCCCAGGGGAATGAACACTGAAGCTTTCTTT CASSQPPRGMNTEAFF
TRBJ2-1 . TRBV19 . . CASSIVGSGTPMSTFF
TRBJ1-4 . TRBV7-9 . TGTGCCAGCAGCTACTGGCGGGGGACTAATGAAAAACTGTTTTTT CASSYWRGTNEKLFF
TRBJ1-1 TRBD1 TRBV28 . TGTGCCAGCAGACAGGGGTCTCTCGGCGGAGCTTTCTTT CASRQGSLGGAFF
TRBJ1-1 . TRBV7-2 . TGTGCCAGCAGCCCTCGAGTCAGGGGTGAAGCTTTCTTT CASSPRVRGEAFF
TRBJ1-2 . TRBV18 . TGTGCCAGCTCGTCCGGGACAAAAAGAAATGGCTACACCTTC CASSSGTKRNGYTF
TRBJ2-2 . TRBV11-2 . TGTGCCAGCATGCCAGGGACAAACACCGGGGAGCTGTTTTTT CASMPGTNTGELFF
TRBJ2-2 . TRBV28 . TGTGCCAGCAGTTCCAGGGTAGGCACCGGGGAGCTGTTTTTT CASSSRVGTGELFF
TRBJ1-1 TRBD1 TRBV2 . TGTGCCAGCAAGACAGGGGGGAACACTGAAGCTTTCTTT CASKTGGNTEAFF
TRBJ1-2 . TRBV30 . TGTGCCTGGAGCCCAGCGAACTATGGCTACACCTTC CAWSPANYGYTF
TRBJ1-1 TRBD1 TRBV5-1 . TGCGCCAGCAGGGGCCCGACAGGGGTAAACACTGAAGCTTTCTTT CASRGPTGVNTEAFF
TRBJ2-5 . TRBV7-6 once TGTGCCAGCAGCTTAGGCGGAGCTCCAGGGAGGGAGACCCAGTACTTC CASSLGGAPGRETQYF
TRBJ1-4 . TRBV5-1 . TGCGCCAGCAGCCTGGAGGGGGCTAATGAAAAACTGTTTTTT CASSLEGANEKLFF
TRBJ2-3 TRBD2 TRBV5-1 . TGCGCCAGCAGCTTCGGACTAGCGGGGGGAGATACGCAGTATTTT CASSFGLAGGDTQYF
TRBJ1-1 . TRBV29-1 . TGCAGCGCCTCCACACATGAAGCTTTCTTT CSASTHEAFF
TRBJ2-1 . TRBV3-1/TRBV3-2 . TGTGCCAGCAGCCTCTTTCGCTCCTACAATGAGCAGTTCTTC CASSLFRSYNEQFF
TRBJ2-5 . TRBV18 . TGTGCCAGCTCGGGCCCGTCAGAAATTCAAGAGACCCAGTACTTC CASSGPSEIQETQYF
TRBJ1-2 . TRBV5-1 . TGCGCCAGCAGCCCAGGACAAAGTGGCTACACCTTC CASSPGQSGYTF
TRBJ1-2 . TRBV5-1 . TGCGCCAGCAGCCGGGAGGTGGGGCAATCACCCTACACCTTC CASSREVGQSPYTF
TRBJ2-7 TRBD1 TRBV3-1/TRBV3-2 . TGTGCCAGCAGCCAGAGACAGACAGGGATGGGCGAGCAGTACTTC CASSQRQTGMGEQYF
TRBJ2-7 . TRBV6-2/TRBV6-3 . TGTGCCAGCAGTTACCCCGGGGACAAGGGCGAGCAGTACTTC CASSYPGDKGEQYF
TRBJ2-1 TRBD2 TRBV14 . TGTGCCAGCAGCCAAGACGTGGGGCTAGCGGGGTACAATGAGCAGTTCTTC CASSQDVGLAGYNEQFF
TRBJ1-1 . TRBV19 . TGTGCCAGTAGTAAGGAGCGGGACACTGAAGCTTTCTTT CASSKERDTEAFF
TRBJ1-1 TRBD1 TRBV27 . TGTGCCAGCAGCGTGGGGACAGGCGCGAACACTGAAGCTTTCTTT CASSVGTGANTEAFF
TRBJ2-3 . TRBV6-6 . TGTGCCAGCAGTTACAACTGGGGCCAGGGGACAGATACGCAGTATTTT CASSYNWGQGTDTQYF